These 10 T cell receptor beta chains originate from one sample sequenced in a study of Ad26.COV2.S vaccination and SARS-CoV-2 variants. Sequencing used immunoSEQ multiplex PCR; TCRdb keeps in-frame clones, though not all of them. The table lists 350,000 to 550,000 clones, about 88% of them singletons. The treatment here: 19 received Ad26.COV2.S at low or high dose, single or two shots; 5 received placebo; per-sample allocation not given. It was on day 63 after the first vaccine or placebo injection that samples were taken. The source material was peripheral blood, sampled in a trial of Ad26.COV2.S vaccine versus placebo. The receptors here all came from a person between 18 and 60 years old who received the Ad26.COV2.S COVID-19 vaccine or a placebo.

This chain links TRBV15 with TRBJ1-4; 7 nucleotides align to TRBD1. The CDR3 spans 15 residues. The germline V gene has CDR1 LNHNV and CDR2 YYDKDF (reference sequence). The V gene end was trimmed by 1 base and the J gene end by 6 bases; junction bases not matched to a gene: 5. The CDR3 DNA follows: TGTGCCACCAGCAGAGGAGGGGGCCGGGATGAAAAACTGTTTTTT. Its translation is CATSRGGGRDEKLFF.

For this clone: Its ends do not fully match the called genes, so a read error is possible. V gene TRBV5-4 combines with J gene TRBJ1-1; D gene ambiguous. The CDR3 contains 12 residues. CDR1 is SGHNT, CDR2 YYREEE, per germline (reference sequence). The DNA for the CDR3 is TGTGCCAGCAGCTTCTCATTGGGAGAAACGATCTTT. Translated, it gives CASSFSLGETIF.

CDR3 loop: CASSLAQGRNIQYF. The CDR3 region has the DNA TGTGCCAGCAGCTTAGCACAGGGGAGGAACATTCAGTACTTC. The chain carries TRBV7-2 and TRBJ2-4; weak D call: TRBD1 (7 bases). V was pared by 0 bases and J by 7 bases, with 10 bases between. Germline V gene sequence: CDR1 SGHTA, CDR2 FQGNSA. The CDR3 consists of 14 residues.

This sequence joins TRBV4-2 and TRBJ1-5; tentatively, D is TRBD1 (5 bases). The CDR3 has 13 residues. Germline-derived CDR1 and CDR2 are LGHNA and YNFKEQ. Between the trimmed V and J ends, which lost 4 bases and 9 bases, there was a span of 13 bases. The CDR3 sequence is CASSRDGSAPQHF. The CDR3, as DNA: TGTGCCAGCAGCCGGGACGGGTCGGCGCCCCAGCATTTT.

The genes are TRBV5-1 and TRBJ2-7; D not certain. CDR1 is SGHRS, CDR2 YFSETQ, per germline. Trimming pared 5 bases from V and 3 bases from J, leaving 15 bases between. The CDR3 totals 14 residues. The DNA of the CDR3 is TGCGCCAGCAGTCCCGCCCCCGGATTCTACGAGCAGTACGTC. This gives the protein CASSPAPGFYEQYV.

V usage is TRBV4-2 and J usage is TRBJ2-1; 14 nucleotides line up with TRBD2. This CDR3 comprises 16 residues. V gave up 3 bases and J gave up 5 bases; unmatched junction bases: 3. Germline CDR1 is LGHNA and CDR2 is YNFKEQ. This CDR3 is CASSQGLAGAHNEQFF. As DNA, the CDR3 is TGTGCCAGCAGCCAGGGACTAGCGGGGGCCCACAATGAGCAGTTCTTC.

The chain couples TRBV9 to TRBJ2-5, with unresolved D. The CDR3 is made up of 14 amino acids. V was pared by 0 bases and J by 2 bases, with 8 bases between. CDR1 is SGDLS and CDR2 is YYNGEE in the germline V gene. In DNA form, the CDR3 reads TGTGCCAGCAGCGTAGGCGCGGAGCAAGAGACCCAGTACTTC. This codes for CASSVGAEQETQYF.

The chain links TRBV6-4 to TRBJ2-3; D ambiguous. The CDR3 sequence is 13 residues long. The germline V gene encodes CDR1 MRHNA and CDR2 SNTAGT. V dropped 5 bases and J dropped 2 bases, with 8 bases sitting between them. The CDR3 sequence is CASSSTLTDTQYF. The CDR3 region has the DNA TGTGCCAGCAGTTCAACCCTCACAGATACGCAGTATTTT.

The genes are TRBV4-2 and TRBJ2-4; 7 bases match TRBD2. Per the germline V gene, CDR1 is LGHNA and CDR2 is YNFKEQ. The CDR3 spans 15 residues. Unmatched junction bases numbered 8, after V lost 1 base and J lost 8 bases. CDR3 amino acids: CASSQAGQGGYIQYF. DNA of the CDR3: TGTGCCAGCAGCCAAGCAGGGCAGGGAGGGTACATTCAGTACTTC.

The V and J genes are TRBV27 and TRBJ1-5, with a weak D call TRBD1 (5 bases). Deletions cut 7 bases from V and 6 bases from J, with 13 bases between. The CDR3 has 13 amino acids. Germline V lookup: CDR1 MNHEY, CDR2 SMNVEV (reference sequence). The CDR3 DNA sequence: TGTGCCAGCATGCCCGGGGGAGGTCAGCCCCAGCATTTT. As protein: CASMPGGGQPQHF.